The source of this T cell receptor (beta chain) is a study of T cells in localized non-small cell lung cancer. Findings of the study overall: Heterogeneity remains possible because sequencing was limited to only one tumor region. Uninvolved nearby lung showed the greatest T cell clonality, exceeding that found in tumor.

Data came from immunoSEQ multiplex PCR; TCRdb stores just in-frame clones and leaves some out. The sample holds approximately 3,100 clones, about 20% seen once. In germline, CDR1 is SGHDN, CDR2 FVKESK. V was clipped by 7 bases and J by 7 bases; unmatched bases: 6. The CDR3 is made up of 14 amino acids. This clone was observed a handful of times. The target antigen is unknown. The sequences come from lung tumor tissue, collected before any cancer treatment. The receptor comes from a woman aged 40-69 years with stage III squamous cell lung carcinoma. The rearrangement links TRBV14 to TRBJ2-2; 10 positions match TRBD1. CDR3 in amino acids: CASNRQGAIGELFF. Here the CDR3 DNA reads TGTGCCAGCAACAGACAGGGGGCTATCGGGGAGCTGTTTTTT.